Following are 4 T cell receptor beta chains from one sample sequenced in a study of cytomegalovirus exposure and HLA in healthy donors. PCR involved 60 Vbeta and 13 Jbeta primers. Using immunoSEQ multiplex PCR, the repertoire was profiled, and TCRdb retains in-frame clones only, with some absent. The sample has 100,000 or so clones; roughly two thirds are singletons. Sequenced material: PBMCs. The receptors stem from a man younger than 40 in good health and CMV-seronegative.

The J gene is TRBJ2-7, the V gene TRBV4-3, with 7 nucleotides matching TRBD1. After removal of 0 bases from V and 3 bases from J, the junction contained 8 bases not matched to a gene. Germline V gene data show CDR1 as LGHNA and CDR2 as YSLEER. CDR3 length: 16 amino acids. The CDR3 sequence: CASSQDPATGSYEQYF. The CDR3 region has the DNA TGCGCCAGCAGCCAAGATCCCGCGACAGGGAGCTACGAGCAGTACTTC.

Only a few counts were recorded for this clone. The rearrangement joins TRBV5-4 to TRBJ2-7; 8 bases agree with TRBD1. V lost 3 bases to trimming and J lost 1 base; unmatched junction nucleotides: 3. CDR1 is SGHNT, CDR2 YYREEE, per germline (reference sequence). The CDR3 is made up of 14 amino acids. The CDR3 bases are TGTGCCAGCAGCTCCTGGACAGGGTCCTACGAGCAGTACTTC. It encodes CASSSWTGSYEQYF.

This clone was observed a few times. V and J are TRBV4-3 and TRBJ2-5; 9 bases match TRBD2. Germline CDR1 LGHNA, CDR2 YSLEER. This CDR3 has 16 residues. V dropped 0 bases and J dropped 5; count of bases not matched to a gene: 7. The CDR3: CASSQDLREGLETQYF. The CDR3 nucleotides are TGCGCCAGCAGCCAAGATCTGCGGGAGGGCCTGGAGACCCAGTACTTC.

The rearrangement uses TRBV4-2 and TRBJ1-5; D remains ambiguous. This CDR3 comprises 16 residues. Germline CDR1 reads LGHNA; CDR2 reads YNFKEQ. Trimming shortened V by 0 bases and J by 1 base, and 10 bases separated the two germline ends. CDR3 DNA sequence: TGTGCCAGCAGCCAAGATCCGGTACAGAGCAATCAGCCCCAGCATTTT. The encoded protein is CASSQDPVQSNQPQHF.